This T cell receptor (beta chain) was identified in a study of cytomegalovirus exposure and HLA in healthy donors. About this clone itself: Its antigen is not identified.

A multiplex PCR was run with 60 Vbeta primers and 13 Jbeta primers. Profiling relied on immunoSEQ multiplex PCR, and the TCRdb table lists in-frame clones only, not all of them. This table has tens of thousands of clones, approximately 76% appearing once. Germline lookup yields CDR1 LNHDA and CDR2 SQIVND (reference sequence). The V gene lost 7 bases and the J gene lost 3 bases, with 16 bases spanning the gap. This CDR3 spans 15 amino acids. General study points: Later on, an analysis found that several of the most significant clusters appeared to be linked to common viral pathogens, which included parvovirus B19. Some highly shared sequence variants likely arose as a pipeline artifact. Analysis was performed later, and it showed HLA-associated TCR beta chains to be more clonally expanded than equally common others.

The clonotype was recovered from a male donor in good health and CMV-seronegative. The V gene is TRBV19, the J gene TRBJ1-5; D remains ambiguous. The sample was PBMCs. The CDR3 DNA sequence: TGTGCCAGTAAGTCAAAGCGGTCGAACAATCAGCCCCAGCATTTT. Protein sequence: CASKSKRSNNQPQHF.